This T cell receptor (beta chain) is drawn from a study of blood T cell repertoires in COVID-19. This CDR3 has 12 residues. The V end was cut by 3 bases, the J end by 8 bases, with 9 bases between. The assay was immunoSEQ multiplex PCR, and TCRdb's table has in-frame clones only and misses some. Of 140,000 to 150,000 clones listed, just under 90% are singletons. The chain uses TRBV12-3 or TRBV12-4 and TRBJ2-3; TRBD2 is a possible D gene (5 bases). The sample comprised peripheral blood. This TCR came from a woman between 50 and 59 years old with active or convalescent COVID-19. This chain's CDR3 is CASSLRVATQYF. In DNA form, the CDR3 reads TGTGCCAGCAGTTTGAGGGTCGCTACGCAGTATTTT.